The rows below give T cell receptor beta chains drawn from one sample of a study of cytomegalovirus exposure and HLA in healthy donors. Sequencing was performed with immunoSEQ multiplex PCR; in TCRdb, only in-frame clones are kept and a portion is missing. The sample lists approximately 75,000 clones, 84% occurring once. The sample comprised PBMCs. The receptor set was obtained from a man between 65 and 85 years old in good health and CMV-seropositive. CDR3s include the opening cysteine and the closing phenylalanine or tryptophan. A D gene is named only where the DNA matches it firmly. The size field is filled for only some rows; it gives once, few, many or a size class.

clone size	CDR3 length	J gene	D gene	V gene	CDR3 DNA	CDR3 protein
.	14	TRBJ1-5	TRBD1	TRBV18	TGTGCCAGCTCAGCGGACAGGGGGAATCAGCCCCAGCATTTT	CASSADRGNQPQHF
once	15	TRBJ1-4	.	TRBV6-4	TGTGCCAGCCCGACTGGGGCAGGGTGGGGAGAAAAACTGTTTTTT	CASPTGAGWGEKLFF
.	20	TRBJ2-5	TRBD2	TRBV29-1	TGCAGCGTTGAAGATCCCGGGACTAGCGGGTACATCCCTGGGAGGGAGACCCAGTACTTC	CSVEDPGTSGYIPGRETQYF
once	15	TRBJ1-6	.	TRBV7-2	TGTGCCAGCAGCGGGGGGGAGAGGGGCGGGTCACCCCTCCACTTT	CASSGGERGGSPLHF
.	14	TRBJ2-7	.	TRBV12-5	TGTGCTAGTGGTTTTGGTATAGGGGGGGGCGAGCAGTACTTC	CASGFGIGGGEQYF
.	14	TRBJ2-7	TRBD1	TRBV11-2	TGTGCCAGCAGCTGGCGGACAGGCATAGGCGAGCAGTACTTC	CASSWRTGIGEQYF
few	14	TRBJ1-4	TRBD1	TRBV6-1	TGTGCCAGCATACTCACAGGGGGTGGGGAAAAACTGTTTTTT	CASILTGGGEKLFF
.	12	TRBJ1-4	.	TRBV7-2	TGTGCCAGCACCTCTAGGGGCGGAAAACTGTTTTTT	CASTSRGGKLFF
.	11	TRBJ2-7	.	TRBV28	TGTGCCAGCACATACGGCTACGAGCAGTACTTC	CASTYGYEQYF
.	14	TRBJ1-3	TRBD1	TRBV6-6	TGTGCCAGCAGAAAGACAGGGCCTGGAAACACCATATATTTT	CASRKTGPGNTIYF
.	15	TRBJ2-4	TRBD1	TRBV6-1	TGTGCCAGCATAAAAGACAGACAGGGGGCTAGCATTCAGTACTTC	CASIKDRQGASIQYF
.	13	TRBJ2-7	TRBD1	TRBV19	TGTGCCAGTACTACTCCAGGGGGCTACGAGCAGTACTTC	CASTTPGGYEQYF
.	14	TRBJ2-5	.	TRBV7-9	TGTGCCAGCAGCTTACAGGGGTTTCAAGAGACCCAGTACTTC	CASSLQGFQETQYF
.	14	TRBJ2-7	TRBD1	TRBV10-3	TGTGCCATCAGTGGTCGGGACAGGGGGTACGAGCAGTACTTC	CAISGRDRGYEQYF
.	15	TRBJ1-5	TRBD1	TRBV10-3	TGTGCCATCAGTGCACTCACAGGGGGCGGTCAGCCCCAGCATTTT	CAISALTGGGQPQHF
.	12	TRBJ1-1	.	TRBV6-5	TGTGCCAGCAGTTACCGGAACACTGAAGCTTTCTTT	CASSYRNTEAFF
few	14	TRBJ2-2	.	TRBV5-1	TGCGCCAGCAGCTTGGACTATACCACCGGGGAGCTGTTTTTT	CASSLDYTTGELFF
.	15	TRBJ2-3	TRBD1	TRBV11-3	TGTGCCAGCAGCCCCGGGACAGGGTATACAGATACGCAGTATTTT	CASSPGTGYTDTQYF
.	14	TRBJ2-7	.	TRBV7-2	TGTGCCAGCAGCTCGAACAGGGTCTCCTACGAGCAGTACTTC	CASSSNRVSYEQYF
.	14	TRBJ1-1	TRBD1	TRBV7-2	TGTGCCAGCTTACAGGGGGCGCAGAACACTGAAGCTTTCTTT	CASLQGAQNTEAFF
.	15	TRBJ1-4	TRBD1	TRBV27	TGTGCCAGCAGTTCGATGGGACAGGCTAATGAAAAACTGTTTTTT	CASSSMGQANEKLFF
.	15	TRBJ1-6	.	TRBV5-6	TGTGCCAGCAGCTTGGCATGGAGGGGTAATTCACCCCTCCACTTT	CASSLAWRGNSPLHF
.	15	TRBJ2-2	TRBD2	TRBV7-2	TGTGCCAGCAGCGGACTAGCGGGAACCACCGGGGAGCTGTTTTTT	CASSGLAGTTGELFF
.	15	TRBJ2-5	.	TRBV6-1	TGTGCCAGCAGTGAAGCTGCGGTACCCCGAGAGACCCAGTACTTC	CASSEAAVPRETQYF
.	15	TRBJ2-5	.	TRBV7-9	TGTGCCAGCAGCCCGGACCATGGAGGTCAAGAGACCCAGTACTTC	CASSPDHGGQETQYF
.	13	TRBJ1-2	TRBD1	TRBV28	TGTGCCAGCAAAGGGGGCGGAGGCTATGGCTACACCTTC	CASKGGGGYGYTF
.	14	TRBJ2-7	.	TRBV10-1	TGCGCCAGCAGTGAGCTAGCGTTCTCCTACGAGCAGTACTTC	CASSELAFSYEQYF
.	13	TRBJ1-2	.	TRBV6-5	TGTGCCAGCAGACTTACAGGGAGCTATGGCTACACCTTC	CASRLTGSYGYTF
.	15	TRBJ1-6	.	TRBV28	TGTGCCAGCAGTCCCTACAGGGACGCTAATTCACCCCTCCACTTT	CASSPYRDANSPLHF
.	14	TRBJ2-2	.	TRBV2	TGTGCCAGCAGTACTCAGGGAGGCACCGGGGAGCTGTTTTTT	CASSTQGGTGELFF
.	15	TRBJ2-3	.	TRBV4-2	TGTGCCAGCAGGGAGCAGGGAACTAGCACAGATACGCAGTATTTT	CASREQGTSTDTQYF
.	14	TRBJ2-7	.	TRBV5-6	TGTGCCAGCAGCTTGCTTCGGAGGGACGGGGAGCAGTACTTC	CASSLLRRDGEQYF
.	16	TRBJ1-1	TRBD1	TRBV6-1	TGTGCCAGCAGTGACCCCGAGACAGGGGTTTTAACTGAAGCTTTCTTT	CASSDPETGVLTEAFF
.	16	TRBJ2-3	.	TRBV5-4	TGTGCCAGCAGCTTAGGACACGGCGGTCCTGCTGGTACGCAGTATTTT	CASSLGHGGPAGTQYF
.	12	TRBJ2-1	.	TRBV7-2	TGTGCCAGCAGCGGCTTGTACAATGAGCAGTTCTTC	CASSGLYNEQFF
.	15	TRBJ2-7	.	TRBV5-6	TGTGCCAGCAGCTTGGGCCTATCCGTCTCCTACGAGCAGTACTTC	CASSLGLSVSYEQYF
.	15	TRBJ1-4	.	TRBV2	TGTGCCAGCAGTGAAGGGCTGGGGGGTAATGAAAAACTGTTTTTT	CASSEGLGGNEKLFF
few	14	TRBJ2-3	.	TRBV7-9	TGTGCCAGCAGCGCGAGACAGGGAGGAGATACGCAGTATTTT	CASSARQGGDTQYF
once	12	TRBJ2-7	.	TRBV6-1	TGTGCCAGCAGTTTCACAGGGAGCGAGCAGTACTTC	CASSFTGSEQYF
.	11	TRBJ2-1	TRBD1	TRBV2	TGTGCCAGCAGCGGGACAGGGAGGGAGTTCTTC	CASSGTGREFF
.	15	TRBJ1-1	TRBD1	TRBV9	TGTGCCAGCAGCGTAGGGAGGGGGCTGAACACTGAAGCTTTCTTT	CASSVGRGLNTEAFF
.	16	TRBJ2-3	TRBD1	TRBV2	TGTGCCAGCAACATACCGGGACAGGGGGCGGGAGATACGCAGTATTTT	CASNIPGQGAGDTQYF
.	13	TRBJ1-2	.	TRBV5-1	TGCGCCAGCAGCTTGGGTGTCAGCTATGGCTACACCTTC	CASSLGVSYGYTF
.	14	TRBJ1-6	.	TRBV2	TGTGCCAGCAGGGGGCGCTCCTATAATTCACCCCTCCACTTT	CASRGRSYNSPLHF
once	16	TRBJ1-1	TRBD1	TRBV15	TGTGCCACCAGCAGAGATCGGGAGGGGGCGTTCAGTGAAGCTTTCTTT	CATSRDREGAFSEAFF
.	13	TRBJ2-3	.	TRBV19	TGTGCCAGTAGTATTAGCGACCTAGATACGCAGTATTTT	CASSISDLDTQYF
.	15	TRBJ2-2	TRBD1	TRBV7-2	TGTGCCAGCAGCTCAGGGGGACGGCGTACCGGGGAGCTGTTTTTT	CASSSGGRRTGELFF
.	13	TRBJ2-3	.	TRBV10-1	TGCGCCAGCAGTGAGCTCCGATTTAGCGCGCAGTATTTT	CASSELRFSAQYF
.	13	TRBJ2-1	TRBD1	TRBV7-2	TGTGCCAGCGCCGGACAGGGAGGTAATGAGCAGTTCTTC	CASAGQGGNEQFF
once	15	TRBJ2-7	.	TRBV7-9	TGTGCCAGCAGCCGTGCTCGGGGGAGCTCCTACGAGCAGTACTTC	CASSRARGSSYEQYF
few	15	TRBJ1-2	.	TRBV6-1	TGTGCCAGCAGTGAAGGGGGCGGCATCGTGGATGGCTACACCTTC	CASSEGGGIVDGYTF
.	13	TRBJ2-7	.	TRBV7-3	TGTGCCAGCAGCTTGGTGCTCGGAGACGAGCAGTACTTC	CASSLVLGDEQYF
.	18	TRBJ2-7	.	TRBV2	TGTGCCAGCAGGGACAGGGGGCCGACTAGCGGGGATCCCTACGAGCAGTACTTC	CASRDRGPTSGDPYEQYF
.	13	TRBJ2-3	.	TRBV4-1	TGCGCCAGCAGCCAAGTATACACAGATACGCAGTATTTT	CASSQVYTDTQYF
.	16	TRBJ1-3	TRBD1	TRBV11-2	TGTGCCAGCAGCGTCCTGGGGACAGGGACTGGAAACACCATATATTTT	CASSVLGTGTGNTIYF
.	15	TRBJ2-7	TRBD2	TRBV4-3	TGCGCCAGCAGCCCGACTAGCGGGGGGTCCTACGAGCAGTACTTC	CASSPTSGGSYEQYF